A single sample is the source of the 5 T cell receptor beta chains below, sequenced in a study of persistence of HIV-infected CD4 T cells. Cells were stimulated with overlapping HIV-1 Gag 15-mer peptides. Responding CD4+ T cells were sorted by upregulation of both CD40 ligand and CD69. No antigen has been identified for these receptors. Sequencing used immunoSEQ version 4 in survey mode. Repertoires were generated with immunoSEQ multiplex PCR, while TCRdb's copy carries only in-frame clones and drops some. Among about 32,000 clones, 60% to 75% were seen once, and the ten largest hold 1.4%. Sequencing used CD4+ T cells sorted from PBMCs after roughly 19-hour stimulation, obtained from a patient who received antiretroviral therapy. These receptors were obtained from an adult man with HIV who was CMV-seropositive.

This clone was recorded only once. The chain uses TRBV3-1 (or the pseudogene TRBV3-2) and TRBJ1-3, with a possible D match to TRBD1 (6 bases). The germline gives CDR1 LGHDT, CDR2 YNNKEL (reference sequence). V dropped 1 base and J dropped 7 bases, with 14 bases sitting between them. The CDR3 consists of 15 residues. The CDR3 region is CASSQVPGGGNTIYF. The CDR3, as DNA: TGTGCCAGCAGCCAAGTCCCCGGAGGGGGGAACACCATATATTTT.

This clone was seen once. The V call is TRBV5-1, the J call TRBJ1-1, with D possibly TRBD1 on 5 matching bases. Germline V CDR1 and CDR2: SGHRS, YFSETQ. The germline V and J ends were trimmed by 0 bases and 4 bases, with 16 bases remaining between them. There are 16 residues in the CDR3. In DNA form, the CDR3 reads TGCGCCAGCAGCTTGGGGGGACCCGGTAAGGGCACTGAAGCTTTCTTT. Translating gives CASSLGGPGKGTEAFF.

The gene calls are TRBV27 and TRBJ1-6; D is possibly TRBD1 (6 bases). The CDR3 runs 15 residues. Germline loops: CDR1 MNHEY, CDR2 SMNVEV (reference sequence). V was pared by 0 bases and J by 7 bases, with 10 bases between. The CDR3 bases are TGTGCCAGCAGTTTATCGGCAGGGGTGAATTCACCCCTCCACTTT. Protein sequence: CASSLSAGVNSPLHF.

This clone was observed once. The chain uses TRBV15 and TRBJ2-5; no firm D call. The CDR3 runs to 15 residues. The V gene's germline CDR1 is LNHNV and CDR2 YYDKDF (reference sequence). V dropped 0 bases and J dropped 1 base, with 9 bases sitting between them. The CDR3 DNA is TGTGCCACCAGCAGAGATGTGTCCACCCAAGAGACCCAGTACTTC. Translating it yields CATSRDVSTQETQYF.

CDR3 region: CASSMHVGTYVDEQYF. CDR3 DNA sequence: TGTGCCAGCAGCATGCACGTCGGGACGTACGTGGACGAGCAGTACTTC. This chain connects TRBV3-1 (or the pseudogene TRBV3-2) to TRBJ2-7; D may correspond to TRBD1 or TRBD2 (5 bases each). CDR3 length: 16 amino acids. Per germline, CDR1 LGHDT and CDR2 YNNKEL (reference sequence). Trimming cost V 5 bases and J 5 bases, with 22 bases left between them.